The text below deals with one T cell receptor (beta chain). Its matching antigen is unknown. The data belong to a study of brain metastases from non-small cell lung cancer. V was shortened by 2 bases and J by 0 bases, with 8 bases between the two germline ends. CDR3 size: 14 residues. In germline, CDR1 is MNHEY, CDR2 SMNVEV (reference sequence). The study's findings and limits: Paired brain metastases and primary tumors largely shared TCR repertoires.

The data were produced by immunoSEQ multiplex PCR, yet TCRdb's version contains in-frame clones alone and is incomplete. The table includes about 4,100 clones, 70% to 90% detected once. This rearrangement joins TRBV27 to TRBJ2-7; D might be TRBD2 (7 bases). This TCR was recovered from a donor aged 40 or older with non-small cell lung cancer. Sample: primary lung tumor tissue. The CDR3 is CASSLRGGSYEQYF. The CDR3 DNA is TGTGCCAGCAGTTTAAGGGGGGGCTCCTACGAGCAGTACTTC.